This entry features one TCR beta chain sequence. What it binds is not known. This sample was taken from a study of T cell responses to AZD1222 COVID-19 vaccine. Broader study findings: Vaccine-associated CD4 TCRs ranged over spike, dominating at 160-218 and 743-854. Spike-specific TCR breadth and depth grew following two AZD1222 doses.

Data came from immunoSEQ multiplex PCR; TCRdb stores just in-frame clones and leaves some out. Of about 110,000 clones listed, about 92% were seen once; the top ten hold 3% to 3.5%. Germline V lookup: CDR1 LGHNA, CDR2 YNFKEQ. This CDR3 spans 14 amino acids. V lost 4 bases to trimming and J lost 6 bases, with 14 bases between them. The specimen was peripheral blood, collected on day 0 of MenACWY control vaccination. This sequence originates from an adult in good health. This sequence joins TRBV4-2 and TRBJ2-3; maybe TRBD2 (6 bases). The DNA for the CDR3 is TGTGCCAGCAGCCTCGGGACTCCCGACGATACGCAGTATTTT. This translates into CASSLGTPDDTQYF.